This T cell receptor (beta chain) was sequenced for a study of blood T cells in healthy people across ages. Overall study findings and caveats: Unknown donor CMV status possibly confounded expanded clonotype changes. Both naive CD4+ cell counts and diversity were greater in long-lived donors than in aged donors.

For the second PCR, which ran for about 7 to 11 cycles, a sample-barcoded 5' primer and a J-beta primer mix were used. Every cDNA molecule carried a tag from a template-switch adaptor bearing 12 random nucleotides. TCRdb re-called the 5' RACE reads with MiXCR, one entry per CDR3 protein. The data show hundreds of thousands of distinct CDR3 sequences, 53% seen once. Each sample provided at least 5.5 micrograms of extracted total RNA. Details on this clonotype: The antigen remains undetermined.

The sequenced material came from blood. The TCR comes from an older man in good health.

CDR3 bases: TGTGCCAGCAGCTTAGATCCCCCTGAGGAGGTTTACGAGCAGTACTTC. It specifies CASSLDPPEEVYEQYF. The chain employs TRBV7-9 and TRBJ2-7, with D perhaps matching TRBD2 (5 bases). V lost 1 base, J lost 4 bases, and 17 bases lay in between. The CDR3 is made up of 16 amino acids. Germline V gene data show CDR1 as SEHNR and CDR2 as FQNEAQ (reference sequence).